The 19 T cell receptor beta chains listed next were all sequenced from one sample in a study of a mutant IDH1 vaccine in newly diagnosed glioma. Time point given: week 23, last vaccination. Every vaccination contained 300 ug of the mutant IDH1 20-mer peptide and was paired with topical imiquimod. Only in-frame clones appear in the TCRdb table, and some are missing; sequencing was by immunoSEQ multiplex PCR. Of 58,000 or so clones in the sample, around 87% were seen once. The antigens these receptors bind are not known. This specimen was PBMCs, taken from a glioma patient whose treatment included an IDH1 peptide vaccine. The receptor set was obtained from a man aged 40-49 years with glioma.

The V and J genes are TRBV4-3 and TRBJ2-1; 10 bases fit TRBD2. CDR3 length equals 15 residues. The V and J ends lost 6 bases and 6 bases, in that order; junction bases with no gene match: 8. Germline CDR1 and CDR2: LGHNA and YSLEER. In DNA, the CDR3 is TGCGCCAGCAGAAGAACTAGCGGGATACTCAATGAGCAGTTCTTC. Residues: CASRRTSGILNEQFF.

The CDR3 coding sequence is TGCGCCAGCAGCTTAGCTAGCGGGAGTTTGATAGATACGCAGTATTTT. It encodes CASSLASGSLIDTQYF. The chain is built from TRBV5-1 and TRBJ2-3, with 10 bases matching TRBD2. Germline assignment: CDR1 SGHRS and CDR2 YFSETQ. V shed 2 bases and J 5 bases; nucleotides not matched to a gene: 8. This CDR3 has 16 amino acids. Together with reference TRBV5-1 and TRBJ2-3, the CDR3 gives the full variable domain: KAGVTQTPRYLIKTRGQQVTLSCSPISGHRSVSWYQQTPGQGLQFLFEYFSETQRNKGNFPGRFSGRQFSNSRSEMNVSTLELGDSALYLCASSLASGSLIDTQYFGPGTRLTVL.

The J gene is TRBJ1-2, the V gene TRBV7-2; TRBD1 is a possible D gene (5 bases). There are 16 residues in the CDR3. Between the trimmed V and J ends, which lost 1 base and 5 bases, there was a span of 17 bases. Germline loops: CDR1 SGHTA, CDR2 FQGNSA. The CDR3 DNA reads TGTGCCAGCAGCTTAGAAGTGACAGTGAGAGGTTATGGCTACACCTTC. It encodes CASSLEVTVRGYGYTF.

The CDR3: CASFPPIGAGNTIYF. The CDR3 bases are TGTGCCAGTTTCCCTCCCATTGGGGCTGGAAACACCATATATTTT. The chain is built from TRBV2 and TRBJ1-3; D unclear. Trimming left V 9 bases short and J 2 bases short, with 17 bases between. Germline assignment: CDR1 SNHLY and CDR2 FYNNEI. The CDR3 runs to 15 residues.

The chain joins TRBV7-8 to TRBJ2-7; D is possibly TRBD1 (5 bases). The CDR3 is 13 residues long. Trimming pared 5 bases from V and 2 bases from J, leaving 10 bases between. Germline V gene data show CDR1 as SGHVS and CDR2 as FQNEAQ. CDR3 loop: CASSHRLTYEQYF. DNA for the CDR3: TGTGCCAGCAGCCACAGGTTAACCTACGAGCAGTACTTC.

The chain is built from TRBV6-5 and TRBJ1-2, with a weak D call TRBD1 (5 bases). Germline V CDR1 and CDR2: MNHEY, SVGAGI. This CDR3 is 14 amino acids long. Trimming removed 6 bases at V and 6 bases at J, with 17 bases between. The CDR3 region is CASSTAGMGDGYTF. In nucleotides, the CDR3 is TGTGCCAGCAGCACTGCAGGGATGGGGGATGGCTACACCTTC.

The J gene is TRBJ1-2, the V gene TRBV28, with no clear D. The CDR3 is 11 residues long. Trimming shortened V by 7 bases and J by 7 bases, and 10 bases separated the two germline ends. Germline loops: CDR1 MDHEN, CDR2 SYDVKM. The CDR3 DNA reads TGTGCCAGCAACCTCGCAGGTGGCTACACCTTC. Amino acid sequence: CASNLAGGYTF.

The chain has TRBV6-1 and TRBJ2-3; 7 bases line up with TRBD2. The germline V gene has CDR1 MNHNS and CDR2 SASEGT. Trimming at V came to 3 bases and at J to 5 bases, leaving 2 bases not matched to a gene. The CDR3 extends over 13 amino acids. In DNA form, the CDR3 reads TGTGCCAGCAGTGACCCTAGCGGAGATACGCAGTATTTT. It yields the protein CASSDPSGDTQYF.

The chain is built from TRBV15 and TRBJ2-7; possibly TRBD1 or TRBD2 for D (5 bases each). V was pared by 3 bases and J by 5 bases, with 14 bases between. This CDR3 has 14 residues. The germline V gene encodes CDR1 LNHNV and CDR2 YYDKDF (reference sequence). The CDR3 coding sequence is TGTGCCACCAGCAGCCTCGAGGGGCTAGACGAGCAGTACTTC. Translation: CATSSLEGLDEQYF.

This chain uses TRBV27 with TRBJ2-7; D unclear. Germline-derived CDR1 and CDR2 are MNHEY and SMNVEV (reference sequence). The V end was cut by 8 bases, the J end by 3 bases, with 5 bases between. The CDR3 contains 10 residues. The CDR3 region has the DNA TGTGCCAGCGGTGACTACGAGCAGTACTTC. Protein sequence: CASGDYEQYF.

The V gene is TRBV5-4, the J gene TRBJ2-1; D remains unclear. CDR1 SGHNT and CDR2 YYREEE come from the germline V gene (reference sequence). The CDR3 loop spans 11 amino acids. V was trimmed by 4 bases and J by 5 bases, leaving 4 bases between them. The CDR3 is CASSAHNEQFF. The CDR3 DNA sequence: TGTGCCAGCAGCGCACACAATGAGCAGTTCTTC.

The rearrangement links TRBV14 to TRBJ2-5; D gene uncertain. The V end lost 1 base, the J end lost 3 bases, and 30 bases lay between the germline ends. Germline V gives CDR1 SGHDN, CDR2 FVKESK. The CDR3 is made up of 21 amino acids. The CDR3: CASSQAVEGLGVISYKETQYF. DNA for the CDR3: TGTGCCAGCAGCCAAGCGGTCGAAGGGCTTGGCGTAATCTCCTACAAAGAGACCCAGTACTTC.

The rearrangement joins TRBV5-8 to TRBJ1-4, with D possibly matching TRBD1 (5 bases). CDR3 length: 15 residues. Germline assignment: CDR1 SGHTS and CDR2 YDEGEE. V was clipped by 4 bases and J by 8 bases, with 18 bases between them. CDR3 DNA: TGTGCCAGCAGCAAGAGGGGTGTCATATCCGAAAAACTGTTTTTT. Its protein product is CASSKRGVISEKLFF.

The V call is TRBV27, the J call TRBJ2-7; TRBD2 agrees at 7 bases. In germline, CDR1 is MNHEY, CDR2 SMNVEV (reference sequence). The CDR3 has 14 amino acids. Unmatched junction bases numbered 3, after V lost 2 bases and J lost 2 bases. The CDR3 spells CASSLKSGTYEQYF. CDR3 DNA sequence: TGTGCCAGCAGTTTAAAGAGCGGGACCTACGAGCAGTACTTC.

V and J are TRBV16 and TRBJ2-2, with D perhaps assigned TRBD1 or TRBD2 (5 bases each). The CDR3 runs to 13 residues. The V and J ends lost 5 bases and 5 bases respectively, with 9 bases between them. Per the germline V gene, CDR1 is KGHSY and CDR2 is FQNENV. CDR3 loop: CASSGGRTGELFF. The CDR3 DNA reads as TGTGCCAGCAGCGGGGGTCGAACCGGGGAGCTGTTTTTT. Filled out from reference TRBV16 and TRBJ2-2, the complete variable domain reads GEEVAQTPKHLVRGEGQKAKLYCAPIKGHSYVFWYQQVLKNEFKFLISFQNENVFDETGMPKERFSAKCLPNSPCSLEIQATKLEDSAVYFCASSGGRTGELFFGEGSRLTVL.

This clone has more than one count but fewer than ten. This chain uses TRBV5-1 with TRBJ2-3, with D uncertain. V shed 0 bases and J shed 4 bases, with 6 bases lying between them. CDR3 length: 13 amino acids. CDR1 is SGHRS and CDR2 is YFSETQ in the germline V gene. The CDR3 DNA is TGCGCCAGCAGCTTGGCCGGCTCAGATACGCAGTATTTT. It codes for CASSLAGSDTQYF.

This CDR3 is CASPDYNTGELFF. CDR3 in DNA: TGTGCCAGCCCAGACTATAACACCGGGGAGCTGTTTTTT. V is TRBV18 and J is TRBJ2-2; perhaps TRBD2 as D (5 bases). This CDR3 is 13 amino acids long. CDR1 and CDR2 (germline): KGHSH, LQKENI. V dropped 8 bases and J dropped 2 bases, with 9 bases sitting between them.

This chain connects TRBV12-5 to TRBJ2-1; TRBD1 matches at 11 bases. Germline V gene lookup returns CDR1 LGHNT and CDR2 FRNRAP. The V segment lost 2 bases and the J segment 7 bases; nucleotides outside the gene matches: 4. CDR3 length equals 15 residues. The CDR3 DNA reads TGTGCTAGTGGTTTGAGGACAGGGGGCAGGAATGAGCAGTTCTTC. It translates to CASGLRTGGRNEQFF.

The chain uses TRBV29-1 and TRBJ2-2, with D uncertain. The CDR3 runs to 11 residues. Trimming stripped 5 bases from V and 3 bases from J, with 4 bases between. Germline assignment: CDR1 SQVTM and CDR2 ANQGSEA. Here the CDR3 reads CSVYDTGELFF. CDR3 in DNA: TGCAGCGTTTATGACACCGGGGAGCTGTTTTTT.